This T cell receptor (beta chain) stems from a study of metastatic and nonmetastatic thyroid tumors. Overall study: Blood and tumor or nodule tissue repertoires from malignant and benign thyroid patients were compared. Findings and limits, study-wide: Versus benign nodules, malignant thyroid tumors reportedly had significantly higher TCR beta diversity, in blood and tumor.

A few counts support this clone. What it binds is unknown. There were no patients who had received any treatment before thyroid surgery. From germline, CDR1 is DFQATT and CDR2 SNEGSKA (reference sequence). Trimming shortened V by 0 bases and J by 3 bases, and 15 bases separated the two germline ends. CDR3 length: 15 residues. In the authors' methods: For papillary thyroid cancer, a distant-metastasis classifier was constructed from CDR3 differences observed across clinicopathological groups. TCRdb re-called the PCR reads via MiXCR. TCRdb, rather than the study authors, made the V and J calls. The data show about 15,000 clones, over 25% seen once.

V and J are TRBV20-1 and TRBJ2-7, with D possibly matching TRBD2 (5 bases). This clonotype was obtained from a male donor with papillary thyroid cancer or a benign thyroid nodule (not recorded which). Some clones in this sample may be carry-over from other donors' samples. What was sequenced was tumor tissue. CDR3 residues: CSARDGGGSFYEQYF. CDR3 bases: TGCAGTGCTAGAGACGGAGGTGGCAGCTTCTACGAGCAGTACTTC.